This entry is about one TCR beta chain. Its antigen is as yet unknown. This entry is derived from a study of a mutant IDH1 vaccine in newly diagnosed glioma. Background on the study: Prior therapy was radiotherapy, temozolomide, or both; most received both. Study-level findings and limits: Vaccine-induced responses were seen in roughly 93% of patients, spanning several MHC alleles.

This CDR3 spans 16 amino acids. Deletions cut 4 bases from V and 3 bases from J, with 16 bases between. Germline V gives CDR1 SGHTA, CDR2 FQGNSA. Some clones are missing from TCRdb's copy, which holds only in-frame ones; the method was immunoSEQ multiplex PCR. The sample comprises about 23,000 clones, 91% of which are singletons, and roughly 9.2% rests with the top ten. Time point denoted: baseline, week 1 (first vaccination visit). Stated treatment: pre-vaccination baseline after standard-of-care therapy. The astrocytomas were IDH1-mutant, ATRX-negative, and WHO grade 3 or 4. The rearrangement links TRBV7-2 to TRBJ2-1, with D possibly being TRBD2 (6 bases). The clonotype originates from a young man with glioma. Sequenced material: PBMCs, taken from a glioma patient treated with radiotherapy, temozolomide or both. The CDR3 region is CASSSLGTGIYNEQFF. Here the CDR3 DNA reads TGTGCCAGCAGCTCCCTGGGGACTGGGATCTACAATGAGCAGTTCTTC.